A single sample gave rise to the 17 T cell receptor beta chains below, sequenced in a study of blood T cell repertoires in COVID-19 (dated by TCRdb to the early 2020s). Library creation used the immunoSEQ multiplex PCR assay. Entries here come from immuneACCESS through TCRdb and include only in-frame sequences with V and J called. Some clones fail to appear in such tables; in the studies checked, an unresolved V gene covers under half of the shortfall, and the cause of the remainder is unknown. This sample holds under 200,000 clones; around 86% were observed only once. Of the sample, approximately 5% is held by the ten largest clones. The specimen was PBMCs or T cells enriched from blood (not recorded which). The receptors come from a man between 35 and 55 years old with acute COVID-19.

The rearrangement joins TRBV7-2 to TRBJ2-5; D possibly corresponds to TRBD2 (7 bases). Deletions cut 5 bases from V and 4 bases from J, with 23 bases between. In germline, CDR1 is SGHTA, CDR2 FQGNSA. The CDR3 runs 17 residues. CDR3 protein: CASSPDAGAGSGETQYF. Here the CDR3 DNA reads TGTGCCAGCAGCCCAGATGCGGGGGCCGGTTCGGGAGAGACCCAGTACTTC.

The chain is built from TRBV28 and TRBJ1-1; tentatively, D is TRBD1 (5 bases). The V gene lost 5 bases and the J gene lost 1 base, with 14 bases spanning the gap. The CDR3 extends over 15 amino acids. Germline CDR1 and CDR2: MDHEN and SYDVKM. This CDR3 reads CASSPAGGSNTEAFF. CDR3 coding DNA: TGTGCCAGCAGTCCCGCCGGGGGATCGAACACTGAAGCTTTCTTT.

The chain combines TRBV5-4 with TRBJ2-3; 7 bases align to TRBD1. Germline lookup yields CDR1 SGHNT and CDR2 YYREEE (reference sequence). The CDR3 length is 15 residues. J lost 8 bases, V lost 2 bases, and 11 bases had no gene match. The CDR3 is CASSFRGSPQTTQYF. The CDR3 DNA sequence: TGTGCCAGCAGCTTCAGGGGGAGCCCACAGACTACGCAGTATTTT.

The chain joins TRBV5-4 to TRBJ2-7; 9 nucleotides agree with TRBD1. Germline CDR1 and CDR2: SGHNT and YYREEE (reference sequence). The CDR3 sequence is 14 residues long. J gave up 3 bases and V 4 bases, and 5 bases lay outside the gene matches. CDR3 nucleotide sequence: TGTGCCAGCAGCGGGGACAGGGACGGCTACGAGCAGTACTTC. Residues: CASSGDRDGYEQYF. The variable domain in full, with the rest retrieved from reference TRBV5-4 and TRBJ2-7, is ETGVTQSPTHLIKTRGQQVTLRCSSQSGHNTVSWYQQALGQGPQFIFQYYREEENGRGNFPPRFSGLQFPNYSSELNVNALELDDSALYLCASSGDRDGYEQYFGPGTRLTVT.

The chain couples TRBV24-1 to TRBJ2-2; 8 bases align to TRBD1. Germline V lookup: CDR1 KGHDR, CDR2 SFDVKD. V gave up 9 bases and J gave up 0 bases; unmatched junction bases: 2. The CDR3 totals 14 residues. The CDR3 DNA is TGTGCCACCCAGGGGGCTACGAACACCGGGGAGCTGTTTTTT. Its translation: CATQGATNTGELFF.

This chain joins TRBV28 and TRBJ2-7; D perhaps matches TRBD2 (6 bases). The CDR3 is 14 residues long. Germline CDR1 and CDR2: MDHEN and SYDVKM. V was cut by 1 base and J by 5 bases, with 12 bases left in between. CDR3 DNA sequence: TGTGCCAGCAGTTTATCGGGAGTCAGGCACGAGCAGTACTTC. Protein: CASSLSGVRHEQYF.

J is TRBJ2-7 and V is TRBV5-1, with D perhaps matching TRBD1 (6 bases). Trimming took 0 bases from V and 2 from J, leaving 9 bases between them. The CDR3 is 14 residues long. Per the germline V gene, CDR1 is SGHRS and CDR2 is YFSETQ. The DNA of the CDR3 is TGCGCCAGCAGCTTGGGTGGGGGCCCCTACGAGCAGTACTTC. Translating gives CASSLGGGPYEQYF.

V usage is TRBV5-5 and J usage is TRBJ1-4, with D possibly being TRBD1 (5 bases). Trimming shortened V by 0 bases and J by 7 bases, and 13 bases separated the two germline ends. Germline lookup yields CDR1 SGHKS and CDR2 YYEKEE (reference sequence). CDR3 length: 15 amino acids. CDR3 bases: TGTGCCAGCAGCTTGGACCAGGGTGTGGGTGAAAAACTGTTTTTT. Protein product: CASSLDQGVGEKLFF. Drawing the rest from reference TRBV5-5 and TRBJ1-4, the complete variable domain is DAGVTQSPTHLIKTRGQQVTLRCSPISGHKSVSWYQQVLGQGPQFIFQYYEKEERGRGNFPDRFSARQFPNYSSELNVNALLLGDSALYLCASSLDQGVGEKLFFGSGTQLSVL.

The rearrangement links TRBV29-1 to TRBJ2-5, with D maybe TRBD1 (7 bases). Per the germline V gene, CDR1 is SQVTM and CDR2 is ANQGSEA. The CDR3 sequence is 12 residues long. The ends were cut back, 7 bases at V and 5 bases at J, with 14 bases in the middle. The CDR3 DNA reads TGCAGCGCCCACAGGGGAGGCGAGACCCAGTACTTC. Residues: CSAHRGGETQYF.

V and J are TRBV4-3 and TRBJ2-7; 9 bases align to TRBD2. This CDR3 region has 14 residues. CDR1 and CDR2 (germline): LGHNA, YSLEER. Trimming removed 5 bases from V and 3 bases from J; junction bases left unmatched: 5. CDR3 sequence (DNA): TGCGCCAGCAGCAACCTAGCGGGAAGCTACGAGCAGTACTTC. Amino acids: CASSNLAGSYEQYF.

This clone showed up many times. The V and J genes are TRBV5-6 and TRBJ1-6, with TRBD1 matching over 10 bases. Germline CDR1 reads SGHDT; CDR2 reads YYEEEE. The ends lost 1 base at V and 9 bases at J; junction bases unmatched: 7. The length of the CDR3 is 16 residues. CDR3: CASSLIRTGGFSPLHF. CDR3 coding DNA: TGTGCCAGCAGCTTGATCAGGACAGGGGGTTTTTCACCCCTCCACTTT. Using reference TRBV5-6 and TRBJ1-6 for the parts outside the CDR3, the full variable domain is DAGVTQSPTHLIKTRGQQVTLRCSPKSGHDTVSWYQQALGQGPQFIFQYYEEEERQRGNFPDRFSGHQFPNYSSELNVNALLLGDSALYLCASSLIRTGGFSPLHFGNGTRLTVT.

The rearrangement uses TRBV18 and TRBJ2-7; D not resolved. The germline CDR1 and CDR2 sequences are KGHSH and LQKENI. V was pared by 3 bases and J by 3 bases, with 12 bases between. The CDR3 loop spans 14 amino acids. The CDR3 protein is CASSPTALRYEQYF. The CDR3 DNA is TGTGCCAGCTCACCGACTGCACTTCGCTACGAGCAGTACTTC.

This chain links TRBV5-4 with TRBJ1-1; 7 bases fit TRBD1. The CDR3 has 15 amino acids. The V gene end was trimmed by 4 bases and the J gene end by 1 base; junction bases not matched to a gene: 7. CDR1 is SGHNT and CDR2 is YYREEE in the germline V gene (reference sequence). CDR3 residues: CASSPDDRENTEAFF. The CDR3 bases are TGTGCCAGCAGCCCGGATGACAGGGAGAACACTGAAGCTTTCTTT.

The chain joins TRBV6-5 to TRBJ1-5; D not certain. Germline lookup yields CDR1 MNHEY and CDR2 SVGAGI. Trimming stripped 7 bases from V and 4 bases from J, with 11 bases between. The CDR3 length is 13 residues. Here the CDR3 DNA reads TGTGCCAGCACCCCGAGCTTTAATCAGCCCCAGCATTTT. Translation gives CASTPSFNQPQHF.

The chain couples TRBV9 to TRBJ1-1; D remains ambiguous. There are 15 residues in the CDR3. The V end lost 0 bases, the J end lost 6 bases, and 15 bases lay between the germline ends. Germline V gene lookup returns CDR1 SGDLS and CDR2 YYNGEE. CDR3 nucleotide sequence: TGTGCCAGCAGCGTAGGACACCTATCAGGATCTGAAGCTTTCTTT. It encodes CASSVGHLSGSEAFF.

J is TRBJ2-2 and V is TRBV11-2; the D gene is possibly TRBD1 (5 bases). This CDR3 spans 14 amino acids. V lost 5 bases and J lost 3, with 10 bases in between. Per germline, CDR1 SGHAT and CDR2 FQNNGV. CDR3 residues: CASSRGGYTGELFF. The CDR3 DNA follows: TGTGCCAGCAGCAGGGGCGGTTACACCGGGGAGCTGTTTTTT.

The chain is built from TRBV11-2 and TRBJ2-7; possible D gene TRBD1, 6 bases. Trimming took 5 bases from V and 2 from J, leaving 7 bases between them. This CDR3 region has 12 residues. CDR1 SGHAT and CDR2 FQNNGV come from the germline V gene. The CDR3, as DNA: TGTGCCAGCAGCGCAGGGGCCTACGAGCAGTACTTC. Amino acid sequence: CASSAGAYEQYF.